Ten or more counts support the clone carrying this T cell receptor (beta chain). The CDR3 extends over 13 amino acids. Germline-derived CDR1 and CDR2 are SNHLY and FYNNEI. Trimming left V 7 bases short and J 1 base short, with 10 bases between. The data were obtained in a study of regulatory T cells in long-lasting Graves disease. Time point meaning: newly diagnosed GD, antithyroid drugs for less than 3 months. The TCR library was made from RNA that had been extracted from PBMCs in TRIzol. The peripheral blood volume drawn was around 10 milliliters, and it was collected into EDTA tubes. According to the study, TCR beta libraries were built with iRepertoire HTBI primers and CDR3-region Arm-PCR. From the multiplex PCR reads, TCRdb called clonotypes with MiXCR, one entry per CDR3 protein. The sample lists some 330,000 distinct CDR3 sequences, around 11% seen once, with 15% to 20% in the top ten. These data were likewise used in another study, on T cells in Graves' hyperthyroidism and ophthalmopathy. As reported in that work: HTBI primers were employed in a first-round RT-PCR of the TCR CDR3.

This TCR derives from a woman aged 18-35 years with Graves disease. The rearrangement links TRBV2 to TRBJ2-5; no clear D gene. The sample was peripheral blood mononuclear cells (PBMCs), taken at new diagnosis, from a patient treated with antithyroid drugs. The CDR3 protein is CASKQTFQETQYF. As DNA, the CDR3 is TGTGCCAGCAAACAGACCTTCCAAGAGACCCAGTACTTC.